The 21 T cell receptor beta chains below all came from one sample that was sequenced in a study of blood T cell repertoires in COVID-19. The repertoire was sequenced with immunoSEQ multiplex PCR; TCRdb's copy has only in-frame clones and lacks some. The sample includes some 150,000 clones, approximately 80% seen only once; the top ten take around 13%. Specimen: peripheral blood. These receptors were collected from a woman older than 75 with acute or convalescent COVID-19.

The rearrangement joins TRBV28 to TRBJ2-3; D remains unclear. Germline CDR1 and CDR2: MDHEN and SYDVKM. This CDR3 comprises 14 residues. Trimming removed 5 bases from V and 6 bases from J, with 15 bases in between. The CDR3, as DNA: TGTGCCAGCAGTCAGGCGTACTTGGGTGATACGCAGTATTTT. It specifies CASSQAYLGDTQYF. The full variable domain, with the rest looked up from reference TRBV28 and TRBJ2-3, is DVKVTQSSRYLVKRTGEKVFLECVQDMDHENMFWYRQDPGLGLRLIYFSYDVKMKEKGDIPEGYSVSREKKERFSLILESASTNQTSMYLCASSQAYLGDTQYFGPGTRLTVL.

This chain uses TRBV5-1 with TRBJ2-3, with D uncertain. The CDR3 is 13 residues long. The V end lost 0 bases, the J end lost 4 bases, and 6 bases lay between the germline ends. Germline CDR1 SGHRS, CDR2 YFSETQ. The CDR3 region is CASSLAPPDTQYF. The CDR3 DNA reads TGCGCCAGCAGCTTGGCCCCTCCAGATACGCAGTATTTT. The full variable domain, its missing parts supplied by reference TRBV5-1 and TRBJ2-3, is KAGVTQTPRYLIKTRGQQVTLSCSPISGHRSVSWYQQTPGQGLQFLFEYFSETQRNKGNFPGRFSGRQFSNSRSEMNVSTLELGDSALYLCASSLAPPDTQYFGPGTRLTVL.

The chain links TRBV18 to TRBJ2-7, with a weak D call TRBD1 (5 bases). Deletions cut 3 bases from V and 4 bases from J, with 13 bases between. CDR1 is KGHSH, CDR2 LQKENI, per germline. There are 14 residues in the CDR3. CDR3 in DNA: TGTGCCAGCTCACCCGTGGACACGGCGTACGAGCAGTACTTC. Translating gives CASSPVDTAYEQYF.

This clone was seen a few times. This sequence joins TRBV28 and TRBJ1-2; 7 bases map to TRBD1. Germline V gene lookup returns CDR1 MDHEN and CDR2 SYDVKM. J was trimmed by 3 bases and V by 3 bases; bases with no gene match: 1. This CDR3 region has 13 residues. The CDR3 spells CASSFTGDYGYTF. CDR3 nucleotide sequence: TGTGCCAGCAGTTTCACAGGGGACTATGGCTACACCTTC.

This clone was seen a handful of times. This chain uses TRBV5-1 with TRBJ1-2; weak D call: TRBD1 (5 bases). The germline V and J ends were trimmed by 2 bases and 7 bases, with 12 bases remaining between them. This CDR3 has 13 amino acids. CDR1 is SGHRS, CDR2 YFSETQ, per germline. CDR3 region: CASSFQGSAGYTF. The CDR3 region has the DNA TGCGCCAGCAGCTTTCAGGGATCGGCTGGCTACACCTTC. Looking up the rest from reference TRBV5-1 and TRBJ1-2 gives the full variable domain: KAGVTQTPRYLIKTRGQQVTLSCSPISGHRSVSWYQQTPGQGLQFLFEYFSETQRNKGNFPGRFSGRQFSNSRSEMNVSTLELGDSALYLCASSFQGSAGYTFGSGTRLTVV.

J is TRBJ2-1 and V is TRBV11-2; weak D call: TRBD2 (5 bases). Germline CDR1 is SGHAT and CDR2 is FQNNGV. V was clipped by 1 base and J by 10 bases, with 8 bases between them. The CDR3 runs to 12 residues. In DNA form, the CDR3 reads TGTGCCAGCAGCTTAGGGGAGTTGGAGCAGTTCTTC. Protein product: CASSLGELEQFF.

The CDR3 DNA reads as TGTGCCAGCGGACAGGGGTATGGCTACACCTTC. This encodes CASGQGYGYTF. The chain links TRBV12-3 or TRBV12-4 to TRBJ1-2, with 9 positions matching TRBD1. Trimming at V came to 8 bases and at J to 5 bases, leaving 0 bases not matched to a gene. This CDR3 comprises 11 residues.

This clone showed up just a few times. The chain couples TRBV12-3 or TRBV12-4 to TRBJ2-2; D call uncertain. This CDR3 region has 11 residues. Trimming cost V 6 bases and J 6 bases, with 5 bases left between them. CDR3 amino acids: CASSLSGELFF. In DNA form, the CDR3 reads TGTGCCAGCAGCCTCTCCGGGGAGCTGTTTTTT.

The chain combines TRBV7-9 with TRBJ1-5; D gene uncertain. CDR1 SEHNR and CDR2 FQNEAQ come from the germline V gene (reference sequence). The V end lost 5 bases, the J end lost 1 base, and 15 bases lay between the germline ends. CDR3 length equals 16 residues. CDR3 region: CASSPGGWESNQPQHF. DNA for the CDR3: TGTGCCAGCAGCCCCGGAGGGTGGGAAAGCAATCAGCCCCAGCATTTT.

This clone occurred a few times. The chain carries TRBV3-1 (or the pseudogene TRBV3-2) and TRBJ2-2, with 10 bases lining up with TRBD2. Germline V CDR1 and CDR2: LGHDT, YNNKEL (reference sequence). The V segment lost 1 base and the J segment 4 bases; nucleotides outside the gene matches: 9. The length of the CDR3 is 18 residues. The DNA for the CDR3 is TGTGCCAGCAGCCAAGTCCAGCTAGCGGGAGCGGGCACCGGGGAGCTGTTTTTT. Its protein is CASSQVQLAGAGTGELFF.

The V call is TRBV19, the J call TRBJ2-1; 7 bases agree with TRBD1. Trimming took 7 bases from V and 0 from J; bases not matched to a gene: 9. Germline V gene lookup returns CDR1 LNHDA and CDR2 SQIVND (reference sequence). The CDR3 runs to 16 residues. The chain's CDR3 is CASIGRQGASYNEQFF. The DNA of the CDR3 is TGTGCCAGTATCGGGCGACAGGGTGCCTCCTACAATGAGCAGTTCTTC. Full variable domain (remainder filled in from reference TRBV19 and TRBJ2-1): DGGITQSPKYLFRKEGQNVTLSCEQNLNHDAMYWYRQDPGQGLRLIYYSQIVNDFQKGDIAEGYSVSREKKESFPLTVTSAQKNPTAFYLCASIGRQGASYNEQFFGPGTRLTVL.

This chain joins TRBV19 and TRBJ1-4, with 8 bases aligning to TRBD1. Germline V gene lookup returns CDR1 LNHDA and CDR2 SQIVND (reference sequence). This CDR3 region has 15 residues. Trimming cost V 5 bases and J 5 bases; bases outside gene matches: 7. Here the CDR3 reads CASSPNPGGNEKLFF. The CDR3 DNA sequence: TGTGCCAGTAGTCCAAACCCAGGGGGCAATGAAAAACTGTTTTTT.

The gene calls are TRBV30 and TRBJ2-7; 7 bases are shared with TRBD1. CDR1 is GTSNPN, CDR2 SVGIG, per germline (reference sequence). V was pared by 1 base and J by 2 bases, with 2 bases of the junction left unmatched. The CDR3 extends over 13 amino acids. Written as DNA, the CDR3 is TGTGCCTGGAGTGGGCAGGGGGCCTACGAGCAGTACTTC. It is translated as CAWSGQGAYEQYF.

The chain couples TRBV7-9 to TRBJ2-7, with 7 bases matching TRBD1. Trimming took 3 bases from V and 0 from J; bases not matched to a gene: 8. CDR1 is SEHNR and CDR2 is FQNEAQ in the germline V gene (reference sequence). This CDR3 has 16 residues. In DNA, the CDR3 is TGTGCCAGCAGCTTCTCCGGGACAGCGAACTCCTACGAGCAGTACTTC. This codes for CASSFSGTANSYEQYF.

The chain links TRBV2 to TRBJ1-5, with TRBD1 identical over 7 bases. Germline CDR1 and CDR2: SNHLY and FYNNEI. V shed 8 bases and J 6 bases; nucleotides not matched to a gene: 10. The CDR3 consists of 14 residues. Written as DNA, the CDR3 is TGTGCCAGCTCTTCGGGACAGTCAGCTCAGCCCCAGCATTTT. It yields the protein CASSSGQSAQPQHF.

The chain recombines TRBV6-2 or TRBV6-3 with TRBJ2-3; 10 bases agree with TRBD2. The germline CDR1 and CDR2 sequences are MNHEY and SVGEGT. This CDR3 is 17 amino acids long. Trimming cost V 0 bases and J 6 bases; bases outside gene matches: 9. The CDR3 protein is CASSYSISGGSPDTQYF. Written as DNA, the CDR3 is TGTGCCAGCAGTTACTCGATTAGCGGGGGGTCCCCGGATACGCAGTATTTT.

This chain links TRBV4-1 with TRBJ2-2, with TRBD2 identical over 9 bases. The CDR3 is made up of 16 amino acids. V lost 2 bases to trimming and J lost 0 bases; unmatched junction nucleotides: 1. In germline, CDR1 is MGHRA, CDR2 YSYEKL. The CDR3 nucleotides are TGCGCCAGCAGCCAACTAGCGGGGCCGAACACCGGGGAGCTGTTTTTT. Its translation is CASSQLAGPNTGELFF.

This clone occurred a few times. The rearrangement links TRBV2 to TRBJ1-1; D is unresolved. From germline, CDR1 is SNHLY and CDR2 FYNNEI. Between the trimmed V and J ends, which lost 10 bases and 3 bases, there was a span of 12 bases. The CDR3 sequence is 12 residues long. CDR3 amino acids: CAIHEGDTEAFF. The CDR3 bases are TGTGCCATCCACGAGGGTGACACTGAAGCTTTCTTT.

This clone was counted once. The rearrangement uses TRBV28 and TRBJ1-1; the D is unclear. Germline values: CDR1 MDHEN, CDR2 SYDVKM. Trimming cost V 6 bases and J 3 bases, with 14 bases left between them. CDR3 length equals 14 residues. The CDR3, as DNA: TGTGCCAGCAGAGCCCCGGCCGGGTACACTGAAGCTTTCTTT. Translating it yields CASRAPAGYTEAFF.

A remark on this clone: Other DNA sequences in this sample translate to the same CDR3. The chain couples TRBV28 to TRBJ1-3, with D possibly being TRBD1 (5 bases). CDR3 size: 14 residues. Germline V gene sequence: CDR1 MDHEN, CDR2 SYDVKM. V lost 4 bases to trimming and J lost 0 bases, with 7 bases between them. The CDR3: CASSSGGSGNTIYF. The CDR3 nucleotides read TGTGCCAGCAGTTCCGGGGGCTCTGGAAACACCATATATTTT.

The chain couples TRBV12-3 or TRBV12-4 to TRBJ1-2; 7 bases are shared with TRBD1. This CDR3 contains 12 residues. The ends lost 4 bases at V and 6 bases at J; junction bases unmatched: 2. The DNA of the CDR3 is TGTGCCAGCAGTTCCGGACAGGATGGCTACACCTTC. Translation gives CASSSGQDGYTF.